This TCR beta chain originates from a study of blood T cell repertoires in COVID-19 (TCRdb year 2020). A note on the overall study: Samples covering the acute and convalescent phases of COVID-19 were provided by collaborators in the United States, Italy and Spain. The prospective study material was composed of cDNA or gDNA derived from T cells, B-cell-depleted T cells, or PBMCs. Subjects who had been exposed to COVID-19, were actively infected with it, or had recovered from it provided the deeply sampled blood TCRbeta repertoires that made up the dataset. The repertoires were released in a freely available public database intended as a resource for research on the immune response to SARS-CoV-2. Samples were obtained from the ongoing ImmuneRACE study (first 160 participants) and from over 1,000 subjects provided by 6 global collaborators. Sample metadata almost always included a de-identified subject ID, COVID-19 status, age in years and sex. Where available, HLA class I and class II types were taken from metadata supplied by the sample provider and were not determined by assay-based typing. Study-wide findings and limitations: The amount of clinical and demographic metadata varied by source and participant and was provided uncurated.

Participants in the prospective study were enrolled through a virtual design, were aged roughly 18 to 100 years, and lived in approximately 25 United States geographic areas. To assign participants to cohorts, the prospective study relied on clinical history that participants themselves reported in a screening survey and a study questionnaire. Recovered participants in ImmuneRACE Cohort 3 were defined as having two consecutive negative NP/OP PCR tests, clearance from a healthcare professional, or resolution of symptoms. Mobile phlebotomists in the prospective study collected whole blood, serum and a nasopharyngeal or oropharyngeal swab from every participant. Prospective study participants could optionally give additional blood draws and questionnaires over an approximately two-month period. Prospective study blood samples were shipped either frozen or at room temperature before DNA extraction.

This clone was counted once. The antigen it binds to is not known. No much larger clonotype is one base removed from it; base qualities were not supplied. The immunoSEQ Assay, a bias-controlled multiplex PCR, was used to amplify TCRbeta CDR3 regions from genomic DNA. In the original analysis: The number of nucleated cells in each sample was estimated from the amplification of reference gene primers within the assay. To quantify the absolute abundance of each unique TCRbeta CDR3 rearrangement, sequence reads were collapsed and filtered. Productive Simpson clonality was computed per sample as the square root of Simpson's diversity index over productive rearrangements. TCRdb obtained this table from immuneACCESS and retained in-frame rearrangements with V and J assigned. These tables miss some clones; where compared with another copy, unresolved V genes account for less than half of the shortfall, and the remainder is unexplained. Clone size and V and J calls were adopted from that table, with D and trimming inferred from the DNA. The sample data list 250,000 or so clones, and approximately 84% of these were observed just once. The ten largest clones take up 1.8% of the sample.

The CDR3 contains 16 residues, cysteine and phenylalanine counted. Only CDR3 DNA is held: 48 bases, read in frame from base 1. From a lookup of the germline V gene, CDR1 and CDR2 are SNHLY and FYNNEI. Trimmed from V: 2 bases; trimmed from J: 3 bases; junction bases lacking a gene match: 7. Source material: PBMCs or T cells enriched from blood (not recorded which). The sequence was obtained from a man aged 55-75 years who had recovered from COVID-19. Recombination linked TRBV2 to TRBJ1-2, and TRBD1 matches 9 of the central bases. The nucleotide sequence is TGTGCCAGCAGTGAACGTACAGGGGGCATCCACTATGGCTACACCTTC. Its translation is CASSERTGGIHYGYTF.